Each of the 12 T cell receptor beta chains below was sequenced from the same sample in a study of T cell responses to AZD1222 COVID-19 vaccine. Data came from immunoSEQ multiplex PCR; TCRdb stores just in-frame clones and leaves some out. This sample has 95,000 to 110,000 clones, with roughly 90% found just once. The sample in question was peripheral blood, obtained on day 0 of AZD1222 vaccination. These receptors all stem from an adult in good health.

As regards this clone: An end of the junction does not agree with germline; a read error may underlie this. The V gene is TRBV5-6, the J gene TRBJ1-2, with D maybe TRBD1 (5 bases). Germline lookup yields CDR1 SGHDT and CDR2 YYEEEE. The CDR3 runs 11 residues. This CDR3 is CASSLGGEGAF. The CDR3 DNA reads TGTGCCAGCAGCTTGGGAGGGGAAGGGGCCTTC.

This chain uses TRBV4-3 with TRBJ2-3; D is perhaps TRBD1 (6 bases). Trimming took off 1 base at V and 3 bases at J, with 11 bases between the two ends. The CDR3 extends over 15 amino acids. Looked up from germline, CDR1 is LGHNA and CDR2 is YSLEER. CDR3 sequence reads: CASSQVWQGTDTQYF. Here the CDR3 DNA reads TGCGCCAGCAGCCAAGTTTGGCAGGGGACAGATACGCAGTATTTT.

The J gene is TRBJ1-2, the V gene TRBV19; D gene ambiguous. The germline V gene has CDR1 LNHDA and CDR2 SQIVND (reference sequence). Deletions cut 8 bases from V and 7 bases from J, with 20 bases between. The CDR3 is 14 residues long. CDR3 loop: CASEGIGDRSGYTF. CDR3 sequence (DNA): TGTGCCAGTGAAGGGATCGGGGATAGGAGTGGCTACACCTTC.

As DNA, the CDR3 is TGTGCCACCAGTGATCGGACGGAGGTAACCGGGGAGCTGTTTTTT. This sequence encodes CATSDRTEVTGELFF. This sequence joins TRBV24-1 and TRBJ2-2; perhaps TRBD2 as D (5 bases). Germline CDR1 and CDR2: KGHDR and SFDVKD. V was trimmed by 3 bases and J by 5 bases, leaving 12 bases between them. The CDR3 runs 15 residues.

The chain couples TRBV30 to TRBJ2-4; D call uncertain. Trimming stripped 4 bases from V and 2 bases from J, with 12 bases between. Germline CDR1 reads GTSNPN; CDR2 reads SVGIG (reference sequence). The CDR3 sequence is 14 residues long. The CDR3 bases are TGTGCCTGGAATCAGGCCAACACCAAAAACATTCAGTACTTC. This encodes CAWNQANTKNIQYF. Complete variable domain (other parts from reference TRBV30 and TRBJ2-4): SQTIHQWPATLVQPVGSPLSLECTVEGTSNPNLYWYRQAAGRGLQLLFYSVGIGQISSEVPQNLSASRPQDRQFILSSKKLLLSDSGFYLCAWNQANTKNIQYFGAGTRLSVL.

The genes are TRBV7-9 and TRBJ2-3; 8 nucleotides match TRBD2. The CDR3 is 16 amino acids. Germline CDR1 and CDR2: SEHNR and FQNEAQ (reference sequence). V trimming: 4 bases; J trimming: 4 bases; junction bases outside the gene matches: 10. CDR3 DNA sequence: TGTGCCAGCAGCTCTCACCGGGGGGGGAGCGCAGATACGCAGTATTTT. As protein: CASSSHRGGSADTQYF.

This chain uses TRBV6-5 with TRBJ2-7; TRBD1 is a possible D gene (5 bases). Trimming removed 6 bases at V and 2 bases at J, with 11 bases between. Germline loops: CDR1 MNHEY, CDR2 SVGAGI. The CDR3 has 13 residues. CDR3 in amino acids: CASRSGLTYEQYF. For the CDR3, the DNA is TGTGCCAGCAGATCAGGGTTGACCTACGAGCAGTACTTC.

This clone was seen more than once but under ten times. The rearrangement uses TRBV4-2 and TRBJ1-2; a weak D match, TRBD1 (6 bases). Germline lookup yields CDR1 LGHNA and CDR2 YNFKEQ. Between the trimmed V and J ends, which lost 1 base and 8 bases, there was a span of 8 bases. The CDR3 loop spans 12 amino acids. CDR3 protein: CASSQVDSGYTF. DNA for the CDR3: TGTGCCAGCAGCCAAGTGGACAGCGGCTACACCTTC.

The chain uses TRBV7-8 and TRBJ2-7; D unclear. Trimming pared 5 bases from V and 4 bases from J, leaving 9 bases between. The germline CDR1 and CDR2 sequences are SGHVS and FQNEAQ. The CDR3 runs to 12 residues. The CDR3 reads CASSPSKYEQYF. The CDR3 nucleotides read TGTGCCAGCAGCCCCAGCAAATACGAGCAGTACTTC.

Notes on this clone: Its ends do not fully match the called genes, so a read error is possible. The chain links TRBV25-1 to TRBJ1-2, with D perhaps matching TRBD1 (6 bases). Germline lookup yields CDR1 MGHDK and CDR2 SYGVNS. This CDR3 spans 14 amino acids. This CDR3 reads CASNEAGENYGYTF. The CDR3 DNA follows: TGTGCGAGCAATGAAGCAGGGGAAAACTATGGCTACACCTTC.

This clone was counted a few times. The J gene is TRBJ1-5, the V gene TRBV6-5; no firm D call. V was cut by 6 bases and J by 3 bases, with 15 bases left in between. CDR3 length: 15 amino acids. In germline, CDR1 is MNHEY, CDR2 SVGAGI. The CDR3 reads CASSVPTGNNQPQHF. In nucleotides, the CDR3 is TGTGCCAGCAGCGTACCTACGGGGAACAATCAGCCCCAGCATTTT.

The chain couples TRBV4-3 to TRBJ1-1, with 8 bases lining up with TRBD1. The trim removed 0 bases at V and 7 bases at J, leaving 4 bases unmatched. This CDR3 is built from 14 residues. Germline V gene data show CDR1 as LGHNA and CDR2 as YSLEER. CDR3 DNA: TGCGCCAGCAGCCAAGATCTGGGACAGGTTGAAGCTTTCTTT. Protein product: CASSQDLGQVEAFF.